The present entry profiles one T cell receptor (beta chain) with its context. The data were taken from a study of molecular identifiers for immune sequencing clone quantification. From the PCR reads, TCRdb called clonotypes with MiXCR, one entry per CDR3 protein. The table records about 630,000 distinct CDR3 sequences, about 25% of them present only once. This CDR3 contains 16 residues. Germline CDR1 and CDR2: MDHEN and SYDVKM. Trimming cost V 2 bases and J 1 base, with 12 bases left between them. Material: naive CD8+ T cells from blood, with Jurkat cell RNA spiked in. As to subset: FACS-sorted CD8+CD4-CCR7+CD45RA+ naive T cells. This clonotype originated in a human donor in good health. Some libraries in this study had Jurkat cell RNA spiked in. The chain joins TRBV28 to TRBJ1-3, with D possibly being TRBD1 (6 bases). This CDR3 is CASSLRGASSGNTIYF. The CDR3 DNA reads TGTGCCAGCAGTTTAAGGGGGGCGAGTTCTGGAAACACCATATATTTT.